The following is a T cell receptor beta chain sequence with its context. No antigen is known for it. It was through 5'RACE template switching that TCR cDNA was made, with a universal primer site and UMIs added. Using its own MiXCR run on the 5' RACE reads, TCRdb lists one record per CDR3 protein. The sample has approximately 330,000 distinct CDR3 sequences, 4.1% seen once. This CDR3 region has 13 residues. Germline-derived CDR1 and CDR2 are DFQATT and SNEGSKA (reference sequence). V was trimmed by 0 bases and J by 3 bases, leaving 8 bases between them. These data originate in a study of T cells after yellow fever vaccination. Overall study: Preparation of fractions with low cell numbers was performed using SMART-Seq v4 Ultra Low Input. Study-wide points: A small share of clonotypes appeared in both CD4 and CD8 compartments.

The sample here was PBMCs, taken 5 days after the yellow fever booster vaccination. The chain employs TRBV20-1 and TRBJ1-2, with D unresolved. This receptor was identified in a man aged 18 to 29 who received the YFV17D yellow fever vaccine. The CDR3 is CSARERVDYGYTF. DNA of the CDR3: TGCAGTGCTAGAGAGAGGGTCGACTATGGCTACACCTTC.